This T cell receptor beta chain was recorded in a study of blood T cell repertoires in COVID-19. Looking at the study overall: Researchers got acute and convalescent COVID-19 samples from the United States, Italy and Spain. From T cells, B-cell-depleted T cells, or PBMCs came the material, which was cDNA or gDNA.

The CDR3 consists of 12 residues. V lost 5 bases, J lost 7 bases, and 11 bases lay in between. Germline V gene data show CDR1 as MDHEN and CDR2 as SYDVKM. In the original analysis: Nucleated cell number was recorded as an estimate derived from reference gene primer amplification. This table comes from immunoSEQ multiplex PCR, and its TCRdb copy is limited to in-frame clones, with some not included. Clone size and the V and J calls come from that table; the DNA yielded D and trimming. The sample yields 100,000 to 150,000 clones, more than 60% seen once. The sequenced sample was peripheral blood. This clonotype was sampled from a woman in her sixties or seventies with acute or convalescent COVID-19. The J gene is TRBJ1-1, the V gene TRBV28; D gene unclear. The CDR3 reads CASSTKPYEAFF. The CDR3 nucleotides are TGTGCCAGCAGTACAAAACCTTATGAAGCTTTCTTT.